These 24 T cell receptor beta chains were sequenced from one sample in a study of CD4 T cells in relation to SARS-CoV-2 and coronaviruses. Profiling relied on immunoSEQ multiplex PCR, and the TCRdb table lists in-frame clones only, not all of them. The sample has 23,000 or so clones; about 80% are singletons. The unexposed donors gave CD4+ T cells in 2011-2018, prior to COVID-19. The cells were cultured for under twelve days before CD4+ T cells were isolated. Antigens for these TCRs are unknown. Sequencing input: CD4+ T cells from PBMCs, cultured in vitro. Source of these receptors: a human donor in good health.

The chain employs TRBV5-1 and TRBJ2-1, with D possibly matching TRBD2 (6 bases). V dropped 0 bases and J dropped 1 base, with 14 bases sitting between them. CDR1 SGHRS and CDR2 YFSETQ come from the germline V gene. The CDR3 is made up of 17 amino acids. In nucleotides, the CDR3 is TGCGCCAGCAGCTTGGTGGGGGGTCAGAGGTCCTACAATGAGCAGTTCTTC. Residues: CASSLVGGQRSYNEQFF. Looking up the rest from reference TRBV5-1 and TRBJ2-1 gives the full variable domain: KAGVTQTPRYLIKTRGQQVTLSCSPISGHRSVSWYQQTPGQGLQFLFEYFSETQRNKGNFPGRFSGRQFSNSRSEMNVSTLELGDSALYLCASSLVGGQRSYNEQFFGPGTRLTVL.

The CDR3 protein is CASSQVAYNSPLHF. The CDR3 region has the DNA TGTGCCAGCAGCCAGGTGGCATATAATTCACCCCTCCACTTT. The V call is TRBV14, the J call TRBJ1-6; the D is unclear. This CDR3 contains 14 residues. Trimming left V 3 bases short and J 4 bases short, with 7 bases between. Germline CDR1 SGHDN, CDR2 FVKESK.

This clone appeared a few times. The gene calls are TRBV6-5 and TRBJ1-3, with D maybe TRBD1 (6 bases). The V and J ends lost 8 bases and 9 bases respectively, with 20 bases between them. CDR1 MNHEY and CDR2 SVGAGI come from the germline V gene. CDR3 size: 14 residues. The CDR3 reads CASWNSGRGGTIYF. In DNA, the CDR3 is TGTGCCAGCTGGAATTCGGGCCGAGGGGGCACCATATATTTT.

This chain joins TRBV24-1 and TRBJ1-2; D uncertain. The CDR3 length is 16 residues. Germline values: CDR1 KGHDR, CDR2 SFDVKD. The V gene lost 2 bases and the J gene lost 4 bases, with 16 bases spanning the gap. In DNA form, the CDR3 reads TGTGCCACCAGTGATTCAAGAAACACCCTCTTCTATGGCTACACCTTC. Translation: CATSDSRNTLFYGYTF.

The DNA of the CDR3 is TGTGCCAGCAGCCAAGCCGGGACTAGCGGGAGTCATGAGCAGTTCTTC. This gives the protein CASSQAGTSGSHEQFF. This rearrangement joins TRBV4-2 to TRBJ2-1, with 14 bases lining up with TRBD2. The CDR3 runs to 16 residues. The J segment lost 8 bases and the V segment lost 1 base, leaving 4 bases of the junction unmatched. Looked up from germline, CDR1 is LGHNA and CDR2 is YNFKEQ.

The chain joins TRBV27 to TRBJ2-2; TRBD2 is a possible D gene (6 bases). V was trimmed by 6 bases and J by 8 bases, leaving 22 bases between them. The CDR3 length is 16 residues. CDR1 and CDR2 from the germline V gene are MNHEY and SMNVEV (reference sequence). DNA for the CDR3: TGTGCCAGCAGGACGGGACTCAAGAGAGCGGTTGGGGAGCTGTTTTTT. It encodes CASRTGLKRAVGELFF.

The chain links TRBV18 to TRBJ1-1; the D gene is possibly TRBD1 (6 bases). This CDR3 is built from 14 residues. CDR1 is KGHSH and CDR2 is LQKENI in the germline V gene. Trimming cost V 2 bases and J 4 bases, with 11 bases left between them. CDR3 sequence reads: CASSPGQGSTEAFF. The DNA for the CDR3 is TGTGCCAGCTCACCAGGTCAGGGGTCCACTGAAGCTTTCTTT.

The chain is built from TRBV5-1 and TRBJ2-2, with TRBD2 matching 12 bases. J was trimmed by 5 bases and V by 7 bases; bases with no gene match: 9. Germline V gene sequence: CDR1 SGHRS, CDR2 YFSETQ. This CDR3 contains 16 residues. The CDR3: CASAQLAGGSTGELFF. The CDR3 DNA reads TGCGCCAGCGCCCAACTAGCGGGAGGTTCAACCGGGGAGCTGTTTTTT.

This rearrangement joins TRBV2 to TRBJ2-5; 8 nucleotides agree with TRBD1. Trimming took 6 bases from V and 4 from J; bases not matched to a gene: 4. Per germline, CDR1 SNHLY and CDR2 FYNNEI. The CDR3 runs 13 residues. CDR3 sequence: CASRPTGVETQYF. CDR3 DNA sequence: TGTGCCAGCAGACCGACAGGGGTAGAGACCCAGTACTTC.

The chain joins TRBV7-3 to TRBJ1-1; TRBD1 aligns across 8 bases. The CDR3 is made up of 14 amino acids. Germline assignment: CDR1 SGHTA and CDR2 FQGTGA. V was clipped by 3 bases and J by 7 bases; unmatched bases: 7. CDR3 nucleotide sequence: TGTGCCAGCAGCTTCACAGGGGGAGGGGGTGAAGCTTTCTTT. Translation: CASSFTGGGGEAFF. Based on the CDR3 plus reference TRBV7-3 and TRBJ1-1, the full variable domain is GAGVSQTPSNKVTEKGKYVELRCDPISGHTALYWYRQSLGQGPEFLIYFQGTGAADDSGLPNDRFFAVRPEGSVSTLKIQRTERGDSAVYLCASSFTGGGGEAFFGQGTRLTVV.

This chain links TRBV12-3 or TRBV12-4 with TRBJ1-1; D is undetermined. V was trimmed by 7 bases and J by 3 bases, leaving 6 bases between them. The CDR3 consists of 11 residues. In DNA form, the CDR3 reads TGTGCCAGCACGGTATACACTGAAGCTTTCTTT. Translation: CASTVYTEAFF.

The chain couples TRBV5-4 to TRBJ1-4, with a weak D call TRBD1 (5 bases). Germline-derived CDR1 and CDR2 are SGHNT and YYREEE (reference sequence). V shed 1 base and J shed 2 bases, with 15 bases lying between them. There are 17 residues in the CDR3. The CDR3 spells CASSLIQGSMTNEKLFF. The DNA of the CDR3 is TGTGCCAGCAGCTTGATTCAGGGAAGCATGACTAATGAAAAACTGTTTTTT.

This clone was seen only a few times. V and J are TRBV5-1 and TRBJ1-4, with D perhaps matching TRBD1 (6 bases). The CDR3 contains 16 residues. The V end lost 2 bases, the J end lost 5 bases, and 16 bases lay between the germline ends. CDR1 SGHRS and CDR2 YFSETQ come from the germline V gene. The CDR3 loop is CASSFQQGGENEKLFF. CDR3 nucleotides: TGCGCCAGCAGCTTTCAACAGGGTGGCGAGAATGAAAAACTGTTTTTT.

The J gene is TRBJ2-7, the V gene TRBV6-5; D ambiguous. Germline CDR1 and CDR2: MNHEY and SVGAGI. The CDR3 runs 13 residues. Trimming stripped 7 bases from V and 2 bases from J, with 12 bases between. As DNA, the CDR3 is TGTGCCAGCACTGCCACCACCCCCTACGAGCAGTACTTC. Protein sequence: CASTATTPYEQYF.

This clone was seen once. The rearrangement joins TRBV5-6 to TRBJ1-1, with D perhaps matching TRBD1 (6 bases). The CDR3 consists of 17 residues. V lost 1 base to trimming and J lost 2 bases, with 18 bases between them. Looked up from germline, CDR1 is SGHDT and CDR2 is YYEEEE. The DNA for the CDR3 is TGTGCCAGCAGCTTGAAAGGACGCAGGGGCCTTAACACTGAAGCTTTCTTT. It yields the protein CASSLKGRRGLNTEAFF.

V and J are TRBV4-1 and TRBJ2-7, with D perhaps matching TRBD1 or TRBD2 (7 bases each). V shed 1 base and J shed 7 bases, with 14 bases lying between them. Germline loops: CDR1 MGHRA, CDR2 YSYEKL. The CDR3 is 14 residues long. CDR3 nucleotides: TGCGCCAGCAGCCAAGGGGAGGGGGCGGGGGAGCAGTACTTC. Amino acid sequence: CASSQGEGAGEQYF.

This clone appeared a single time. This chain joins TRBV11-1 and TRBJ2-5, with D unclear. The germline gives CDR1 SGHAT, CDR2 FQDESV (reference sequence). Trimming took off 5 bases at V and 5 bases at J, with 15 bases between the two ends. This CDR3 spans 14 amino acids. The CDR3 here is CASSPEWGAETQYF. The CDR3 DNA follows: TGTGCCAGCAGCCCAGAGTGGGGTGCGGAGACCCAGTACTTC.

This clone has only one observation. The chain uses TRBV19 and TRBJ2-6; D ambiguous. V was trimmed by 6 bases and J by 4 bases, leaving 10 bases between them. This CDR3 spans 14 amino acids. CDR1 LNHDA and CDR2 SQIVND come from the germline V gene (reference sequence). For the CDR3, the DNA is TGTGCCAGTAGCCCTCAAAGCGGGGCCAACGTCCTGACTTTC. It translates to CASSPQSGANVLTF.

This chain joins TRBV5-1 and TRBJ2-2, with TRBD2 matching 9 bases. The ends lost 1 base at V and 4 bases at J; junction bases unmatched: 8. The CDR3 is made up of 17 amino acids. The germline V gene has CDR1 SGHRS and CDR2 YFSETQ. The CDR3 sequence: CASSLRRAGGGTGELFF. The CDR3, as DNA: TGCGCCAGCAGCTTGCGCCGAGCGGGAGGAGGCACCGGGGAGCTGTTTTTT. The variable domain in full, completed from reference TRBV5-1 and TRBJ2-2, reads KAGVTQTPRYLIKTRGQQVTLSCSPISGHRSVSWYQQTPGQGLQFLFEYFSETQRNKGNFPGRFSGRQFSNSRSEMNVSTLELGDSALYLCASSLRRAGGGTGELFFGEGSRLTVL.

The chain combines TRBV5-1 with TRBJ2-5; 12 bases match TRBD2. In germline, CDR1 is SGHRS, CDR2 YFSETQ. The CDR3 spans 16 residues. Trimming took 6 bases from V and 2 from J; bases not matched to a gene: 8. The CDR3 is CASKGLAGGPQETQYF. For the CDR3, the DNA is TGCGCCAGCAAAGGGCTAGCGGGAGGGCCACAAGAGACCCAGTACTTC.

The CDR3 DNA is TGTGCCAGTAGTATTCGGTCGTCGGCTAGCGGGGGATCCTACGAGCAGTACTTC. Translated: CASSIRSSASGGSYEQYF. This chain links TRBV19 with TRBJ2-7; 10 bases match TRBD2. V was clipped by 3 bases and J by 1 base; unmatched bases: 12. The CDR3 spans 18 residues. Germline loops: CDR1 LNHDA, CDR2 SQIVND (reference sequence). The full variable domain, with the rest looked up from reference TRBV19 and TRBJ2-7, is DGGITQSPKYLFRKEGQNVTLSCEQNLNHDAMYWYRQDPGQGLRLIYYSQIVNDFQKGDIAEGYSVSREKKESFPLTVTSAQKNPTAFYLCASSIRSSASGGSYEQYFGPGTRLTVT.

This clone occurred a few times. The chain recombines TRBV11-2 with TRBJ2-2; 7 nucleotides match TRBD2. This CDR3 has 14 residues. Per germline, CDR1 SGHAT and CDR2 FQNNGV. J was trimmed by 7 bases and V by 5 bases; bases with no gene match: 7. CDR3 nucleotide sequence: TGTGCCAGCAGCCCGGGTGGCGGGAGCGGGGAGCTGTTTTTT. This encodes CASSPGGGSGELFF.

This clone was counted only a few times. CDR3 DNA sequence: TGTGCCAGCAGCGTTGGTCTTACGGACACCTTTTCTGGGGCCAACGTCCTGACTTTC. It codes for CASSVGLTDTFSGANVLTF. The chain recombines TRBV9 with TRBJ2-6, with D possibly matching TRBD1 (5 bases). Trimming shortened V by 2 bases and J by 1 base, and 19 bases separated the two germline ends. Germline V gene lookup returns CDR1 SGDLS and CDR2 YYNGEE. The CDR3 runs 19 residues.

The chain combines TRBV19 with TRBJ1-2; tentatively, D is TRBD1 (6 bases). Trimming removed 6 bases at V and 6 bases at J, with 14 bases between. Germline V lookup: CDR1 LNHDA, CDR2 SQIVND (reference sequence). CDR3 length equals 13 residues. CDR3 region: CASSEQGSDGYTF. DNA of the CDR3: TGTGCCAGTAGCGAACAGGGTTCCGATGGCTACACCTTC.